This TCR beta chain was retrieved from a study of CXCR3-negative and CXCR3-positive naive CD8 T cells. Regarding the study as a whole: TRB CDR3 hydrophobicity was greater in CXCR3-positive naive cells than in CXCR3-negative naive cells. For memory CD8+ cells diversity was much lower, but both naive subsets had comparably high diversity.

A CD45RO-CCR7+CD27+CD95- phenotype identified naive CD8+ T cells. TRB cDNA was prepared as libraries by UMI-labeled 5' RACE. Following a re-call of the 5' RACE reads, TCRdb has one entry per CDR3 protein and lacks DNA. The listing records over 95,000 distinct CDR3 sequences. The CDR3 sequence is 12 residues long. Germline V gene data show CDR1 as SQVTM and CDR2 as ANQGSEA. Points on this clonotype: Antigen: not known.

This clonotype originated in a human donor in good health. Some clones in this sample may be carry-over from other donors' samples. The sequencing input was naive CXCR3+ CD8+ T cells from blood. Stated subset: CD45RO-CCR7+CD27+CD95- naive CD8+ T cells expressing CXCR3 (TNR3+). This chain links TRBV29-1 with TRBJ2-7. CDR3 protein: CSVETETYEQYF.